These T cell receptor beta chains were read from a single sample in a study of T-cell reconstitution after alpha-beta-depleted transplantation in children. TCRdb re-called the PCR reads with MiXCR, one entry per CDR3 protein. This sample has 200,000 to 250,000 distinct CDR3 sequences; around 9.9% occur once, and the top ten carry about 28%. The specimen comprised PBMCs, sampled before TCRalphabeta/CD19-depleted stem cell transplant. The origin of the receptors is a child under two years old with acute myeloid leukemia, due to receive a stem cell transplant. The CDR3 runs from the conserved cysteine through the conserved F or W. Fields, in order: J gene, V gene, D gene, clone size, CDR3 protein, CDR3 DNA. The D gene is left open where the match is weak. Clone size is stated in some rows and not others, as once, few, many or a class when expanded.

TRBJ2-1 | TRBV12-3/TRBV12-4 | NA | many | CASSHAGLYNEQFF | TGTGCCAGCAGCCACGCGGGACTTTACAATGAGCAGTTCTTC
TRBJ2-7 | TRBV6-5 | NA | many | CASSPQGPYEQYF | TGTGCCAGCAGTCCACAAGGGCCCTACGAGCAGTACTTC
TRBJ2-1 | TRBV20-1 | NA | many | CSASGGRYNEQFF | TGCAGTGCTAGCGGGGGGCGATACAATGAGCAGTTCTTC
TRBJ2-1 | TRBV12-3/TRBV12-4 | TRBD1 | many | CASRATGGSSHNEQFF | TGTGCCAGCAGAGCGACAGGGGGCTCGTCCCACAATGAGCAGTTCTTC
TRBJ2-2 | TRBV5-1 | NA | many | CASSGSSNTGELFF | TGCGCCAGCAGCGGGAGCTCGAACACCGGGGAGCTGTTTTTT
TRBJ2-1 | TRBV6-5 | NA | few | CASSYSWPGINEQFF | TGTGCCAGCAGTTACTCCTGGCCAGGGATCAATGAGCAGTTCTTC
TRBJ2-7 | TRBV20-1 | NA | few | CSASNGRLSYEQYF | TGCAGTGCTAGTAACGGGCGCCTCTCCTACGAGCAGTACTTC
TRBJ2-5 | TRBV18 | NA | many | CASSSGSWQETQYF | TGTGCCAGCTCATCCGGTTCTTGGCAAGAGACCCAGTACTTC
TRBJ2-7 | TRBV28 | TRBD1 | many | CASSYLDRVSLEQYF | TGTGCCAGCAGTTACCTCGACAGGGTCTCCCTCGAGCAGTACTTC
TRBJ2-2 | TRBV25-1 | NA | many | CASSPTTGELFF | TGTGCCAGCAGCCCAACTACCGGGGAGCTGTTTTTT
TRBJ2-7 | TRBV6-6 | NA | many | CASSQGGAYEQYF | TGTGCCAGCAGCCAAGGGGGGGCCTACGAGCAGTACTTC
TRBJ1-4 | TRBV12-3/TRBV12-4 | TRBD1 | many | CASSPQGVREKLFF | TGTGCCAGCAGTCCCCAGGGGGTGAGGGAAAAACTGTTTTTT
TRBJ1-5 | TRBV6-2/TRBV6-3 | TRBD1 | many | CASSPGTGTAQPQHF | TGTGCCAGCAGTCCCGGGACAGGTACTGCTCAGCCCCAGCATTTT
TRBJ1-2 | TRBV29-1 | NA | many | CSVLNPQRHAGYGYTF | TGCAGCGTTCTAAACCCACAGCGTCATGCTGGATATGGCTACACCTTC
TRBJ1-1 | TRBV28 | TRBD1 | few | CASSKQGGALNTEAFF | TGTGCCAGCAGCAAACAGGGGGGGGCTTTGAACACTGAAGCTTTCTTT
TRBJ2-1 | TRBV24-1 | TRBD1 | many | CATSDLAGTGYNEQFF | TGTGCCACCAGTGATTTGGCCGGGACAGGTTACAATGAGCAGTTCTTC
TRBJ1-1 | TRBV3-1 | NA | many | CASSQEGNTEVFF | TGTGCCAGCAGCCAAGAGGGTAACACTGAAGTTTTCTTT
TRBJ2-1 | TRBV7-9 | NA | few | CASIDWATPYNEQFF | TGTGCCAGCATCGATTGGGCCACCCCTTACAATGAGCAGTTCTTC
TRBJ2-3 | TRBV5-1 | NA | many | CASSFSTDTQYF | TGCGCCAGCAGCTTTAGCACGGATACGCAGTATTTT
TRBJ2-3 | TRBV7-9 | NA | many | CASSKRTRTDTQYF | TGTGCCAGCAGCAAGCGGACGCGCACAGATACGCAGTATTTT
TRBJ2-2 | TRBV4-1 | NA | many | CASTQEVMGSGELFF | TGCGCCAGCACCCAGGAGGTGATGGGGAGCGGGGAGCTGTTTTTT
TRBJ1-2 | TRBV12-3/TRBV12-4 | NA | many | CASSLQGLGGYTF | TGTGCCAGCAGCCTTCAGGGGTTAGGTGGCTACACCTTC
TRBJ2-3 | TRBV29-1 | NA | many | CSVDSSSTDTQYF | TGCAGCGTTGATTCGTCTAGCACAGATACGCAGTATTTT
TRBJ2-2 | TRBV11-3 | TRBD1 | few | CASSQRGQGDTGELFF | TGTGCCAGCAGCCAGAGAGGACAGGGGGACACCGGGGAGCTGTTTTTT
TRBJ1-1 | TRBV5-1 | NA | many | CASSLWVLGAEAFF | TGCGCCAGCAGCTTGTGGGTACTTGGAGCGGAAGCTTTCTTT
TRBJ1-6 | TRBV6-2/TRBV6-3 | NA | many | CASSYFQGPNSPLHF | TGTGCCAGCAGTTATTTTCAGGGACCCAATTCACCCCTCCACTTT
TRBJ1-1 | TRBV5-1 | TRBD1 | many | CASSVTGVGEAFF | TGCGCCAGCAGCGTGACAGGGGTTGGTGAAGCTTTCTTT
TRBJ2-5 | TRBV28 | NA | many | CASSQSPPEKTQYF | TGTGCCAGCAGCCAGTCGCCTCCCGAAAAGACCCAGTACTTC
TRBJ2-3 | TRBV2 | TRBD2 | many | CASNPWGTAPSGRATDTQYF | TGTGCCAGCAACCCCTGGGGGACGGCCCCTAGCGGGAGAGCTACAGATACGCAGTATTTT
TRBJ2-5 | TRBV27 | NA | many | CASSLSPRFETQYF | TGTGCCAGCAGTTTATCGCCCAGGTTTGAGACCCAGTACTTC
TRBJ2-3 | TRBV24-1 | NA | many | CATSGRGTDTQYF | TGTGCCACCAGTGGGAGGGGCACAGATACGCAGTATTTT
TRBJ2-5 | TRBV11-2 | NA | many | CASSPQLQETQYF | TGTGCCAGCAGCCCCCAATTGCAAGAGACCCAGTACTTC
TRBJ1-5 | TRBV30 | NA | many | CAWGQSYQPQHF | TGTGCCTGGGGACAGTCTTATCAGCCCCAGCATTTT
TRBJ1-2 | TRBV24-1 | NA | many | CATSARSGDGYTF | TGTGCCACCAGTGCCCGGTCGGGGGATGGCTACACCTTC
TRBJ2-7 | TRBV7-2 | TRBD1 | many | CASRSSGTATYEQYF | TGTGCCAGCAGGTCCTCCGGGACAGCTACCTACGAGCAGTACTTC
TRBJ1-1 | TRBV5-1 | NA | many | CASSRDPNTEAFF | TGCGCCAGCAGCCGGGACCCGAACACTGAAGCTTTCTTT
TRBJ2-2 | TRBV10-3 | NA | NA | CANSESANTGELFF | TGTGCCAACAGTGAGTCGGCGAACACCGGGGAGCTGTTTTTT